This T cell receptor beta chain was captured by sequencing in a study of cytomegalovirus exposure and HLA in healthy donors. The PCR employed 60 Vbeta primers together with 13 Jbeta primers. This table comes from immunoSEQ multiplex PCR, and its TCRdb copy is limited to in-frame clones, with some not included. The sample holds about 140,000 clones, almost 85% seen once. At sampling all donors were nominally healthy, likely with unrecorded immune exposures. CDR1 and CDR2 (germline): SGHAT, FQNNGV. CDR3 length: 13 amino acids. V was clipped by 5 bases and J by 8 bases; unmatched bases: 6. This TCR was recovered from a woman aged 55 to 70 in good health and CMV-seropositive. Input material: PBMCs. The chain uses TRBV11-2 and TRBJ1-2, with TRBD1 matching 9 bases. This chain's CDR3 is CASSADRGGGYTF. The DNA for the CDR3 is TGTGCCAGCAGCGCGGACAGGGGAGGAGGCTACACCTTC. The whole variable domain, filled in from reference TRBV11-2 and TRBJ1-2, reads EAGVAQSPRYKIIEKRQSVAFWCNPISGHATLYWYQQILGQGPKLLIQFQNNGVVDDSQLPKDRFSAERLKGVDSTLKIQPAKLEDSAVYLCASSADRGGGYTFGSGTRLTVV.